A few counts support the clone carrying this T cell receptor beta chain. Its antigen is not known. This record belongs to a study of T-cell memory formation after mild COVID-19. Study-level information: TCR clusters mostly belonged to single donors. Study results and caveats: The authors left the SARS-CoV-2 specificity of second-wave clones peaking on day 37 unconfirmed.

Germline V lookup: CDR1 SEHNR, CDR2 FQNEAQ (reference sequence). Trimming pared 1 base from V and 8 bases from J, leaving 12 bases between. The CDR3 totals 14 residues. MiXCR was run by TCRdb on the 5' RACE reads, yielding one entry per CDR3 protein. The table includes 90,000 to 120,000 distinct CDR3 sequences, approximately 15% detected once. This chain joins TRBV7-9 and TRBJ2-1; perhaps TRBD1 as D (5 bases). The sequenced sample was PBMCs or a T cell subset sorted from them (not recorded which). This TCR was sampled from a man aged 18-30 years who had mild COVID-19 (a few samples of this study predate the infection). Cell type and time point are not known. CDR3 sequence (DNA): TGTGCCAGCAGCTTAGTGGGGCGCGTTCATGAGCAGTTCTTC. Translation: CASSLVGRVHEQFF.